What follows describes a single T cell receptor beta chain. Assay: immunoSEQ multiplex PCR; the TCRdb copy retains only in-frame clones and omits some. The table includes under 2,500 clones, about 93% detected once. This specimen comes from a study of T cell clonotyping in hematopoietic cell transplantation. The V gene's germline CDR1 is SGHVS and CDR2 FNYEAQ. The CDR3 contains 17 residues. V lost 5 bases to trimming and J lost 6 bases, with 22 bases between them. The clonotype originates from a male patient aged 18 to 35 who had an allogeneic stem cell transplant from a related donor, so the T cells may come from the graft donor. Some clones in this sample may be carry-over from other donors' samples. Sequences were derived from PBMCs, sampled at the time of graft-versus-host disease after allogeneic stem cell transplant. J is TRBJ2-2 and V is TRBV7-6; perhaps TRBD1 as D (6 bases). The CDR3 DNA reads TGTGCCAGCAGCCGACCGACAGGTTCTACTCCCCCCGGGGAGCTGTTTTTT. It specifies CASSRPTGSTPPGELFF.